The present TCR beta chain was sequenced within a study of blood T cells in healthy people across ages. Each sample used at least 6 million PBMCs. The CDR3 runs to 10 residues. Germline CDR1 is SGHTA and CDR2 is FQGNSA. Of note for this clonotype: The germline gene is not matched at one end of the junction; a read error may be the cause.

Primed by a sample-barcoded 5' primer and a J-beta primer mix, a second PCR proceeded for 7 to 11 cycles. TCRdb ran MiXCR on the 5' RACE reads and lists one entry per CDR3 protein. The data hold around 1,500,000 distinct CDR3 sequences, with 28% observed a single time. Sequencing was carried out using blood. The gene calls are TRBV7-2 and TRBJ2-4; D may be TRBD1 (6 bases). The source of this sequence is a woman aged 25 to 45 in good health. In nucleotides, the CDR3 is TGTGCCAGCAGCTACCAGGGGCAGAGGTTC. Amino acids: CASSYQGQRF.